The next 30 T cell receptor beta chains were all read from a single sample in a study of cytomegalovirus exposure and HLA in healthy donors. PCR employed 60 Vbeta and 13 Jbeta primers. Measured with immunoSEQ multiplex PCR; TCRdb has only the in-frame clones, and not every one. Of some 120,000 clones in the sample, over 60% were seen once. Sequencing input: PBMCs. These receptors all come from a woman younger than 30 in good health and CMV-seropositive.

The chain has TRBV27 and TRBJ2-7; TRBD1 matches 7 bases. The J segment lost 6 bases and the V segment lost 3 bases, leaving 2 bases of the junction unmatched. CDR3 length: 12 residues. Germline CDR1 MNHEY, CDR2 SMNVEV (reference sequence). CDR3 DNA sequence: TGTGCCAGCAGTTTTTACAGGGGCGAGCAGTACTTC. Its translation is CASSFYRGEQYF.

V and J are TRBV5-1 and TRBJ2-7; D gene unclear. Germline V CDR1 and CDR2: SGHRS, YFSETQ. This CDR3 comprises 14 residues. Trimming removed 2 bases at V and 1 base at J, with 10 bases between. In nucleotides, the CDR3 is TGCGCCAGCAGCTTCGGTATTGCATCCTACGAGCAGTACTTC. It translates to CASSFGIASYEQYF.

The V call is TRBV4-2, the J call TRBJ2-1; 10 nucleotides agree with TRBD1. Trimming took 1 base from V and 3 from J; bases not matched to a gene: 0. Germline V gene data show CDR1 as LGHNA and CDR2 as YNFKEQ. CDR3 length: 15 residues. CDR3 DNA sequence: TGTGCCAGCAGCCAAGGGACAGGGGGCTACAATGAGCAGTTCTTC. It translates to CASSQGTGGYNEQFF.

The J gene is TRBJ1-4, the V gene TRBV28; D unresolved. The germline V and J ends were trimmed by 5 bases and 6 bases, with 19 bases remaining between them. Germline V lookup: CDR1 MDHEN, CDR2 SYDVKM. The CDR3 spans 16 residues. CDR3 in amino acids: CASSLHELQRDEKLFF. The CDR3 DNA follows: TGTGCCAGCAGTCTACACGAGCTACAGAGGGATGAAAAACTGTTTTTT.

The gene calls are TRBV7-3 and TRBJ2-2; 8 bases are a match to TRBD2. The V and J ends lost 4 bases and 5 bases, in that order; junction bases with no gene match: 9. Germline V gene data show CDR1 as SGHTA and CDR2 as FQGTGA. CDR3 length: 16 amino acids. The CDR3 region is CASSSSGGGRTGELFF. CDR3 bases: TGTGCCAGCAGCTCCTCGGGTGGCGGGAGGACCGGGGAGCTGTTTTTT. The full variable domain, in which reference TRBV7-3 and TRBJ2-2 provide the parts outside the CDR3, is GAGVSQTPSNKVTEKGKYVELRCDPISGHTALYWYRQSLGQGPEFLIYFQGTGAADDSGLPNDRFFAVRPEGSVSTLKIQRTERGDSAVYLCASSSSGGGRTGELFFGEGSRLTVL.

The CDR3 DNA follows: TGTGCTAGTGGTTTGGGGACAGGCCCCGGAGCTTTCTTT. It encodes CASGLGTGPGAFF. The chain couples TRBV12-5 to TRBJ1-1, with 7 bases matching TRBD1. CDR1 is LGHNT, CDR2 FRNRAP, per germline. V gave up 1 base and J gave up 10 bases; unmatched junction bases: 6. The CDR3 covers 13 residues.

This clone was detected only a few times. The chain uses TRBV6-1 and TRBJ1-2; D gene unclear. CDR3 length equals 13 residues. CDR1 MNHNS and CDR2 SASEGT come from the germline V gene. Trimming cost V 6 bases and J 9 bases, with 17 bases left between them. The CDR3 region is CASSLLELASYTF. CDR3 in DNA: TGTGCCAGCAGCCTCCTAGAACTTGCGAGCTACACCTTC.

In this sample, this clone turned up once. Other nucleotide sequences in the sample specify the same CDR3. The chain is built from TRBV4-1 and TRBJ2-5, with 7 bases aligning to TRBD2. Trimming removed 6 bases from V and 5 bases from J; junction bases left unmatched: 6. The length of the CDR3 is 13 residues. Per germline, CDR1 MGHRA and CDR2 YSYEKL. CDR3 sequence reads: CASSQVGGETQYF. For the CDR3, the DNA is TGCGCCAGCAGTCAGGTGGGGGGGGAGACCCAGTACTTC.

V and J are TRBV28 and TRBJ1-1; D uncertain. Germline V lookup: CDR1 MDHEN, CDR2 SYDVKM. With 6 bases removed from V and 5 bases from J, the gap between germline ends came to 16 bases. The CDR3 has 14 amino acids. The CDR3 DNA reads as TGTGCCAGCAGGGAAGGAGGGTTGGTGACTGAAGCTTTCTTT. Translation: CASREGGLVTEAFF.

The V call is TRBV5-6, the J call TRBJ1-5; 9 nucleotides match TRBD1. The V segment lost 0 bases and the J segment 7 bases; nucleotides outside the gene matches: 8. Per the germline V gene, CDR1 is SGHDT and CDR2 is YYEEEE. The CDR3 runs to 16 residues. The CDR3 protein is CASSLAITGGSQPQHF. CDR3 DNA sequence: TGTGCCAGCAGCTTGGCGATCACAGGGGGCAGCCAGCCCCAGCATTTT.

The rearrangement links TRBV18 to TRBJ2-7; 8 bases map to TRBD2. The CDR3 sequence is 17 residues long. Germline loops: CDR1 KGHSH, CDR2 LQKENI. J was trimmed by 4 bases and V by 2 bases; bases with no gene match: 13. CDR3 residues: CASSPSLGLAGGYEQYF. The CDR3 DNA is TGTGCCAGCTCACCATCTCTAGGGCTAGCGGGCGGGTACGAGCAGTACTTC.

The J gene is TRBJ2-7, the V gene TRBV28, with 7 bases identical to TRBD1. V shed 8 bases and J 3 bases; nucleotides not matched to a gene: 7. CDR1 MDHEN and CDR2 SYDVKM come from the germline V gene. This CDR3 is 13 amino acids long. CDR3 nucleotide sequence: TGTGCCAGCTTCGACAGGGTCCTCTACGAGCAGTACTTC. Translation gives CASFDRVLYEQYF.

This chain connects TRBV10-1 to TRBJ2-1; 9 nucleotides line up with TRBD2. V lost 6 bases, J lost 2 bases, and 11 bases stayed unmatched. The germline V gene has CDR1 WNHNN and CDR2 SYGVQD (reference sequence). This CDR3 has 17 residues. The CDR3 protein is CASSPRRAGGPYNEQFF. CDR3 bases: TGCGCCAGCAGCCCGAGGCGGGCGGGAGGGCCCTACAATGAGCAGTTCTTC.

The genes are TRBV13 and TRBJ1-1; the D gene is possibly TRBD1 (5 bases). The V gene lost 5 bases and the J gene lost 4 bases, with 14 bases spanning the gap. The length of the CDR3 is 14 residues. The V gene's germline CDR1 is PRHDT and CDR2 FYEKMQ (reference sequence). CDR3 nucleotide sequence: TGTGCCAGCAGCCCGGACATCCTTTCCACTGAAGCTTTCTTT. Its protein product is CASSPDILSTEAFF.

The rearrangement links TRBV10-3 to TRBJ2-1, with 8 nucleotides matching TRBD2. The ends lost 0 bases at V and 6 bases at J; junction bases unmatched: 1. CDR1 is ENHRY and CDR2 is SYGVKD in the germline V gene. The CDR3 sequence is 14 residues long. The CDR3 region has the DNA TGTGCCATCAGTGAGTCGGCGGGGGGCAATGAGCAGTTCTTC. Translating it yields CAISESAGGNEQFF.

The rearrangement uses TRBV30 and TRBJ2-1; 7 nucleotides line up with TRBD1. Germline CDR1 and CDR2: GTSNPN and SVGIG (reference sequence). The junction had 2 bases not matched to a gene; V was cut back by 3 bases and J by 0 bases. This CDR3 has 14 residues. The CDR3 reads CAWRTGSSYNEQFF. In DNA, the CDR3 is TGTGCCTGGAGGACAGGGTCCTCCTACAATGAGCAGTTCTTC.

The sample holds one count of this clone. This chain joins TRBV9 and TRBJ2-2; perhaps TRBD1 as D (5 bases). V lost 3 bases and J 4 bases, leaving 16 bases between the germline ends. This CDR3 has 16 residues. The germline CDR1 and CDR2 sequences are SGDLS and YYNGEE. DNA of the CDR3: TGTGCCAGCAGCGCCCGACAGTTACTTTCCACCGGGGAGCTGTTTTTT. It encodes CASSARQLLSTGELFF.

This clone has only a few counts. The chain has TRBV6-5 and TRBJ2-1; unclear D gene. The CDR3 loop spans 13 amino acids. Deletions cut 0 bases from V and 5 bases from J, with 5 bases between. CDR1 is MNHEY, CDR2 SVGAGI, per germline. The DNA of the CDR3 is TGTGCCAGCAGTTACTCCAATCACAATGAGCAGTTCTTC. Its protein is CASSYSNHNEQFF.

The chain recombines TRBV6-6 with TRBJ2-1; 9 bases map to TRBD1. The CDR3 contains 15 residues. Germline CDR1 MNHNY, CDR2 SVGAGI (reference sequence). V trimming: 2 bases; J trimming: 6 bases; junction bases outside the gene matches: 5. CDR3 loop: CASSYAGTGSNEQFF. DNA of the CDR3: TGTGCCAGCAGTTACGCCGGGACAGGGAGCAATGAGCAGTTCTTC.

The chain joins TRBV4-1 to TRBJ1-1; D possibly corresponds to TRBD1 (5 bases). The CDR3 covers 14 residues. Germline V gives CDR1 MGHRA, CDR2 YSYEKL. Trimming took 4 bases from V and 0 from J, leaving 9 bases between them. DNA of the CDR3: TGCGCCAGCAGCCTCAGGGTTCTGAACACTGAAGCTTTCTTT. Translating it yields CASSLRVLNTEAFF.

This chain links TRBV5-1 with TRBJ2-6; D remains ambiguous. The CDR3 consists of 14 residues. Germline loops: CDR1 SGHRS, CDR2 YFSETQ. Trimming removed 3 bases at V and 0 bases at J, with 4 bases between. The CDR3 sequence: CASSWSSGANVLTF. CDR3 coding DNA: TGCGCCAGCAGCTGGAGCTCTGGGGCCAACGTCCTGACTTTC.

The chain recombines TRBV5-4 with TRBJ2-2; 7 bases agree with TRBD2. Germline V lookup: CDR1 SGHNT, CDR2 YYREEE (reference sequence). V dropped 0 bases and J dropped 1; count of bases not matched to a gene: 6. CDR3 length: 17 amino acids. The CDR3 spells CASSLARREMNTGELFF. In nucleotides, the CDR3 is TGTGCCAGCAGCTTGGCCCGGCGGGAGATGAACACCGGGGAGCTGTTTTTT. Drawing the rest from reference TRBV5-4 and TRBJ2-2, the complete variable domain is ETGVTQSPTHLIKTRGQQVTLRCSSQSGHNTVSWYQQALGQGPQFIFQYYREEENGRGNFPPRFSGLQFPNYSSELNVNALELDDSALYLCASSLARREMNTGELFFGEGSRLTVL.

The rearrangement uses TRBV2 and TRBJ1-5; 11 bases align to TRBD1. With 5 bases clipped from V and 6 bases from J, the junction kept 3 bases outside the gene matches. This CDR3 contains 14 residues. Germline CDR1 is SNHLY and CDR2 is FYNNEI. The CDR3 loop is CASSMGQGGQPQHF. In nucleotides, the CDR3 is TGTGCCAGCAGTATGGGACAGGGGGGTCAGCCCCAGCATTTT.

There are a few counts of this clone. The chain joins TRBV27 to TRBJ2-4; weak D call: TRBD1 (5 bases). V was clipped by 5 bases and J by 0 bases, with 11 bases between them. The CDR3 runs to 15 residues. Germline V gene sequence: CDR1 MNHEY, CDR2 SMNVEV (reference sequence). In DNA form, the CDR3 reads TGTGCCAGCAGTCTGACAGAACTAGCCAAAAACATTCAGTACTTC. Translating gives CASSLTELAKNIQYF.

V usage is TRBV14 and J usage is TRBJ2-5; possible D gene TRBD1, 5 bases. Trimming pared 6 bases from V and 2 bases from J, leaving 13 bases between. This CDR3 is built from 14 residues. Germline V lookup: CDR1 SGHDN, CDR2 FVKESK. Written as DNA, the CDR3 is TGTGCCAGCAGTCCTAGACAGCTACAAGAGACCCAGTACTTC. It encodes CASSPRQLQETQYF.

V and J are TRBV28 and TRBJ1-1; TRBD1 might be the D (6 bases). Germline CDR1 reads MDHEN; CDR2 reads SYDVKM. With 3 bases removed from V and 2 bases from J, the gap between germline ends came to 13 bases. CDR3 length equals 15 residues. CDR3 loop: CASSFLGTPNTEAFF. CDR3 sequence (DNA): TGTGCCAGCAGTTTTCTCGGGACACCAAACACTGAAGCTTTCTTT.

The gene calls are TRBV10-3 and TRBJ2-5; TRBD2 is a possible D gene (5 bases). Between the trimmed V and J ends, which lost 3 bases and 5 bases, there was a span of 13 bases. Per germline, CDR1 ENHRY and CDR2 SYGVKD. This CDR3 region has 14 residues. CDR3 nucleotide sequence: TGTGCCATCAGTGATGACGAGGGTCGGGAGACCCAGTACTTC. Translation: CAISDDEGRETQYF.

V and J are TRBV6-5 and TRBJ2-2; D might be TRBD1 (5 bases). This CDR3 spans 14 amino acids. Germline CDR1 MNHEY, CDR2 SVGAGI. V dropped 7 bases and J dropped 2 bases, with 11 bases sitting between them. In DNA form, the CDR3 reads TGTGCCAGCATTTGGGGCAGAAACACCGGGGAGCTGTTTTTT. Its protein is CASIWGRNTGELFF.

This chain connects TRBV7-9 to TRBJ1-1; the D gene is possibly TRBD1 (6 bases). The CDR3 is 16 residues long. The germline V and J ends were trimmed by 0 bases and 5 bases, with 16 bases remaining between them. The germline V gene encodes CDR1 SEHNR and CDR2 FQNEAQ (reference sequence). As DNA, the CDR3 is TGTGCCAGCAGCTTAGCACCGGGGGGCGCGGTAACTGAAGCTTTCTTT. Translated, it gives CASSLAPGGAVTEAFF.

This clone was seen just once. In DNA, the CDR3 is TGTGCCAGCATCGGGACAGCTTTCTCCTACGAGCAGTACTTC. Amino acids: CASIGTAFSYEQYF. The gene calls are TRBV6-1 and TRBJ2-7, with 7 nucleotides matching TRBD1. The V segment lost 7 bases and the J segment 0 bases; nucleotides outside the gene matches: 6. Germline CDR1 is MNHNS and CDR2 is SASEGT. CDR3 size: 14 residues.